The text below deals with one T cell receptor (beta chain). Using immunoSEQ multiplex PCR, the repertoire was profiled, and TCRdb retains in-frame clones only, with some absent. This repertoire shows under 100,000 clones, around three quarters found once; its top ten account for roughly 5.6%. The sample originates from a study of glioma-infiltrating T cells after dendritic cell vaccination. Trimming cost V 6 bases and J 5 bases, with 15 bases left between them. The CDR3 loop spans 15 amino acids. Per the germline V gene, CDR1 is SGHRS and CDR2 is YFSETQ. Material: blood, obtained before dendritic cell vaccination. V and J are TRBV5-1 and TRBJ1-6; D not resolved. This sequence originates from a human donor with glioblastoma. CDR3 protein: CASKVDLPNNSPLHF. The CDR3 DNA reads TGCGCCAGCAAGGTCGACTTACCCAATAATTCACCCCTCCACTTT. Together with reference TRBV5-1 and TRBJ1-6, the CDR3 gives the full variable domain: KAGVTQTPRYLIKTRGQQVTLSCSPISGHRSVSWYQQTPGQGLQFLFEYFSETQRNKGNFPGRFSGRQFSNSRSEMNVSTLELGDSALYLCASKVDLPNNSPLHFGNGTRLTVT.